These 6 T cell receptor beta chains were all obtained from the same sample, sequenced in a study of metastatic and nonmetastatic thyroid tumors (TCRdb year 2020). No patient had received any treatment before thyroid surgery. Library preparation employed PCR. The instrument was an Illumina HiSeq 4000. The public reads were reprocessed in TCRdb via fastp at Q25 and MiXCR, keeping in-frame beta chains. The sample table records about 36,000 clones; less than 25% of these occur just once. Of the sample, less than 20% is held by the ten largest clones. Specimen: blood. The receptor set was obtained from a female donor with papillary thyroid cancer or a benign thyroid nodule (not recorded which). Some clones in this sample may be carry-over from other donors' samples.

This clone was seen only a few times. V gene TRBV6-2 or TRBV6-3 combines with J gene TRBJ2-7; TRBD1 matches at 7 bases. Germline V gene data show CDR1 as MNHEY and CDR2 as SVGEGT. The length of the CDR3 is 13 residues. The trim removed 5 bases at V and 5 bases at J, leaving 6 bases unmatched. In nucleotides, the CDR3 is TGTGCCAGCAGTGACAGGGTGGTGGACGAGCAGTACTTC. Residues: CASSDRVVDEQYF.

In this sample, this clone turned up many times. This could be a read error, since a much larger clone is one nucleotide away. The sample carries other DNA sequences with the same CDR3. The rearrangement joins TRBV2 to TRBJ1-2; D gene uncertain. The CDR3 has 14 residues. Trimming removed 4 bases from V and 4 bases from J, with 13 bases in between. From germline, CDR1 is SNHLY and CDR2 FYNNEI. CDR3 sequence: CASSGLGQPYGYTF. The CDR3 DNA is TGTGCCAGCAGTGGCCTAGGTCAGCCCTATGGCTACACCTTC.

The CDR3 spells CASSYDRGGYGNTIYF. As DNA, the CDR3 is TGTGCCAGCAGTTACGATAGGGGAGGGTACGGAAACACCATATATTTT. This chain uses TRBV6-6 with TRBJ1-3; perhaps TRBD1 as D (5 bases). Looked up from germline, CDR1 is MNHNY and CDR2 is SVGAGI (reference sequence). Trimming pared 2 bases from V and 4 bases from J, leaving 15 bases between. CDR3 size: 16 residues.

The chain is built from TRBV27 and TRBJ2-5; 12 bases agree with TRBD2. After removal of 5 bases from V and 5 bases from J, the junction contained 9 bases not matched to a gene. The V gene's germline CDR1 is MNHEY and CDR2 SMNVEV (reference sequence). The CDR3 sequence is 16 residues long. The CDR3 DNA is TGTGCCAGCAGTACGATGACTAGCGGGAGCCGCGAGACCCAGTACTTC. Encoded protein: CASSTMTSGSRETQYF.

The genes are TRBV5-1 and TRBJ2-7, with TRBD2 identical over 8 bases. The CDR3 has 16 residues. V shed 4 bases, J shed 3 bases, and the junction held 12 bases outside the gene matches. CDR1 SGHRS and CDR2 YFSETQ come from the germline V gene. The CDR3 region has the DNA TGCGCCAGCAGCCCCTGGACAGTGGCGGGGGGCTACGAGCAGTACTTC. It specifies CASSPWTVAGGYEQYF. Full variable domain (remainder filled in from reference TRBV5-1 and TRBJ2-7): KAGVTQTPRYLIKTRGQQVTLSCSPISGHRSVSWYQQTPGQGLQFLFEYFSETQRNKGNFPGRFSGRQFSNSRSEMNVSTLELGDSALYLCASSPWTVAGGYEQYFGPGTRLTVT.

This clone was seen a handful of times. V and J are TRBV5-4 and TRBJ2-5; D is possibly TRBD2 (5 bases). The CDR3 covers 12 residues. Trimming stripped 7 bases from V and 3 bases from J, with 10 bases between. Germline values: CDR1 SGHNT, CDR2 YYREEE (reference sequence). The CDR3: CASAEGKETQYF. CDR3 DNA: TGTGCCAGCGCAGAGGGAAAAGAGACCCAGTACTTC. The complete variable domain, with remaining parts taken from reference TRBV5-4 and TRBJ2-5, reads ETGVTQSPTHLIKTRGQQVTLRCSSQSGHNTVSWYQQALGQGPQFIFQYYREEENGRGNFPPRFSGLQFPNYSSELNVNALELDDSALYLCASAEGKETQYFGPGTRLLVL.